Following are 28 T cell receptor beta chains from one sample sequenced in a study of T cell changes during pregnancy in multiple sclerosis. TCRdb's copy holds only in-frame clones and misses some; the assay was immunoSEQ multiplex PCR. The repertoire consists of tens of thousands of clones, with nearly 95% occurring once and the leading ten covering around 2.1%. This specimen was peripheral blood, taken in the third trimester of pregnancy. The receptors derive from a female donor with multiple sclerosis, enrolled in a pregnancy study.

The chain joins TRBV28 to TRBJ2-1, with 9 positions matching TRBD2. CDR1 and CDR2 (germline): MDHEN, SYDVKM. V trimming: 5 bases; J trimming: 0 bases; junction bases outside the gene matches: 17. This CDR3 is 20 amino acids long. CDR3 sequence (DNA): TGTGCCAGCAGTAGTGCCTCCGGAGCGGGAGGCCAAGCCTCCTACAATGAGCAGTTCTTC. This sequence encodes CASSSASGAGGQASYNEQFF.

The chain recombines TRBV7-6 with TRBJ2-7; 10 bases are shared with TRBD1. This CDR3 region has 16 residues. Losses at the gene ends were 6 bases for V and 1 base for J; bases not matched to a gene: 9. Germline V lookup: CDR1 SGHVS, CDR2 FNYEAQ. CDR3 amino acids: CASSPRRDRGSYEQYF. CDR3 in DNA: TGTGCCAGCAGTCCCCGCCGGGACAGGGGTTCCTACGAGCAGTACTTC.

This clone was counted only a few times. The chain carries TRBV14 and TRBJ2-7; D is uncertain. The CDR3 is made up of 14 amino acids. Trimming removed 1 base from V and 0 bases from J, with 7 bases in between. The germline V gene encodes CDR1 SGHDN and CDR2 FVKESK. The CDR3 coding sequence is TGTGCCAGCAGCCAAGTTGCGAGCTCCTACGAGCAGTACTTC. Residues: CASSQVASSYEQYF.

The V call is TRBV6-1, the J call TRBJ1-4; no reliable D call. The CDR3 is made up of 12 amino acids. Trimming removed 11 bases at V and 1 base at J, with 8 bases between. Looked up from germline, CDR1 is MNHNS and CDR2 is SASEGT. CDR3 protein: CAAGETNEKLFF. CDR3 coding DNA: TGTGCCGCCGGTGAAACTAATGAAAAACTGTTTTTT.

This chain connects TRBV18 to TRBJ2-3; 12 bases align to TRBD2. From germline, CDR1 is KGHSH and CDR2 LQKENI. The CDR3 totals 20 residues. V trimming: 3 bases; J trimming: 4 bases; junction bases outside the gene matches: 17. The CDR3 bases are TGTGCCAGCTCACCGAGTCTAGCGGGAGGGCCTGACATGTTCGCAGATACGCAGTATTTT. It yields the protein CASSPSLAGGPDMFADTQYF. Complete variable domain (other parts from reference TRBV18 and TRBJ2-3): NAGVMQNPRHLVRRRGQEARLRCSPMKGHSHVYWYRQLPEEGLKFMVYLQKENIIDESGMPKERFSAEFPKEGPSILRIQQVVRGDSAAYFCASSPSLAGGPDMFADTQYFGPGTRLTVL.

This chain links TRBV28 with TRBJ2-1, with 8 bases identical to TRBD2. The CDR3 sequence is 14 residues long. CDR1 is MDHEN and CDR2 is SYDVKM in the germline V gene. The V segment lost 7 bases and the J segment 1 base; nucleotides outside the gene matches: 3. The CDR3 here is CASTGLGSYNEQFF. The CDR3 nucleotides read TGTGCCAGCACGGGACTAGGATCCTACAATGAGCAGTTCTTC.

The chain employs TRBV14 and TRBJ1-2; D gene uncertain. CDR3 size: 14 residues. Trimming left V 1 base short and J 4 bases short, with 10 bases between. Germline V CDR1 and CDR2: SGHDN, FVKESK. This CDR3 is CASSQVPTGYGYTF. In nucleotides, the CDR3 is TGTGCCAGCAGCCAAGTCCCCACGGGCTATGGCTACACCTTC.

V usage is TRBV27 and J usage is TRBJ2-7, with a possible D match to TRBD1 (6 bases). Between the trimmed V and J ends, which lost 9 bases and 5 bases, there was a span of 17 bases. Germline CDR1 reads MNHEY; CDR2 reads SMNVEV (reference sequence). The CDR3 spans 13 residues. CDR3 in DNA: TGTGCCAGTCGAGGGACACCTACAGACGAGCAGTACTTC. This translates into CASRGTPTDEQYF.

This chain joins TRBV2 and TRBJ2-5, with 7 bases identical to TRBD2. Trimming took 3 bases from V and 0 from J; bases not matched to a gene: 7. The CDR3 is made up of 16 amino acids. Germline V gives CDR1 SNHLY, CDR2 FYNNEI. The CDR3 sequence: CASSDVAGAYQETQYF. The DNA of the CDR3 is TGTGCCAGCAGTGATGTGGCGGGAGCCTACCAAGAGACCCAGTACTTC. The variable domain in full, with the rest retrieved from reference TRBV2 and TRBJ2-5, is EPEVTQTPSHQVTQMGQEVILRCVPISNHLYFYWYRQILGQKVEFLVSFYNNEISEKSEIFDDQFSVERPDGSNFTLKIRSTKLEDSAMYFCASSDVAGAYQETQYFGPGTRLLVL.

V and J are TRBV28 and TRBJ1-1; 8 bases align to TRBD1. This CDR3 is 15 amino acids long. The germline V gene encodes CDR1 MDHEN and CDR2 SYDVKM. J lost 2 bases, V lost 7 bases, and 9 bases had no gene match. Here the CDR3 reads CASTTGGTGNTEAFF. As DNA, the CDR3 is TGTGCCAGCACTACAGGCGGGACAGGAAACACTGAAGCTTTCTTT.

The J gene is TRBJ2-1, the V gene TRBV7-3, with TRBD2 matching over 7 bases. Germline V lookup: CDR1 SGHTA, CDR2 FQGTGA. The V segment lost 6 bases and the J segment 6 bases; nucleotides outside the gene matches: 5. The CDR3 length is 13 residues. DNA of the CDR3: TGTGCCAGCAGGCAGGGAGGGTCCAATGAGCAGTTCTTC. This gives the protein CASRQGGSNEQFF.

This chain connects TRBV5-1 to TRBJ2-7, with D perhaps matching TRBD2 (6 bases). Trimming cost V 0 bases and J 3 bases, with 19 bases left between them. Germline assignment: CDR1 SGHRS and CDR2 YFSETQ. This CDR3 region has 17 residues. CDR3 DNA: TGCGCCAGCAGCTTGGGTCTTCTAGCGTCAAATGACTACGAGCAGTACTTC. It encodes CASSLGLLASNDYEQYF.

The V call is TRBV7-9, the J call TRBJ2-1; D remains ambiguous. The V end lost 1 base, the J end lost 0 bases, and 13 bases lay between the germline ends. CDR3 size: 17 residues. Germline V CDR1 and CDR2: SEHNR, FQNEAQ (reference sequence). CDR3 protein: CASSLVGGVFSYNEQFF. The CDR3, as DNA: TGTGCCAGCAGCTTAGTAGGCGGCGTCTTCTCCTACAATGAGCAGTTCTTC.

V and J are TRBV28 and TRBJ2-5; TRBD2 matches 8 bases. The CDR3 is made up of 15 amino acids. Trimming at V came to 8 bases and at J to 1 base, leaving 9 bases not matched to a gene. Per germline, CDR1 MDHEN and CDR2 SYDVKM. The CDR3 bases are TGTGCCAGCCACCCTCTTAGCGGGACCCAAGAGACCCAGTACTTC. Residues: CASHPLSGTQETQYF.

The CDR3 bases are TGTGCCAGCTCATCCGGACAGGGGGCAGTTAACACTGAAGCTTTCTTT. It codes for CASSSGQGAVNTEAFF. The chain links TRBV18 to TRBJ1-1; 11 nucleotides match TRBD1. From germline, CDR1 is KGHSH and CDR2 LQKENI. V trimming: 5 bases; J trimming: 2 bases; junction bases outside the gene matches: 7. There are 16 residues in the CDR3.

The chain links TRBV25-1 to TRBJ1-1; D unclear. Germline V gene sequence: CDR1 MGHDK, CDR2 SYGVNS. The ends were cut back, 5 bases at V and 2 bases at J, with 3 bases in the middle. The CDR3 totals 11 residues. CDR3 nucleotides: TGTGCCAGCAGTTCAAACACTGAAGCTTTCTTT. Its translation is CASSSNTEAFF.

The CDR3: CASSQDGLAVETQYF. CDR3 in DNA: TGTGCCAGCAGCCAAGACGGACTAGCGGTAGAGACCCAGTACTTC. V gene TRBV14 combines with J gene TRBJ2-5; 10 bases are shared with TRBD2. V lost 0 bases and J lost 4; bases outside the gene matches: 2. Germline-derived CDR1 and CDR2 are SGHDN and FVKESK. There are 15 residues in the CDR3.

The chain uses TRBV5-1 and TRBJ2-1, with no clear D. This CDR3 has 15 amino acids. The germline V and J ends were trimmed by 0 bases and 0 bases, with 7 bases remaining between them. Per the germline V gene, CDR1 is SGHRS and CDR2 is YFSETQ. The CDR3 sequence is CASSLDADSYNEQFF. CDR3 DNA sequence: TGCGCCAGCAGCTTGGATGCGGACTCCTACAATGAGCAGTTCTTC.

V and J are TRBV7-9 and TRBJ2-7; 10 bases are shared with TRBD1. Germline trimming cut 5 bases from V and 7 bases from J; bases unmatched to any gene: 5. The CDR3 has 13 amino acids. Germline-derived CDR1 and CDR2 are SEHNR and FQNEAQ (reference sequence). The CDR3 spells CASSPGTGVEQYF. The CDR3 nucleotides are TGTGCCAGCAGCCCTGGGACAGGGGTTGAGCAGTACTTC.

The J gene is TRBJ2-1, the V gene TRBV28; 15 positions agree with TRBD2. CDR1 MDHEN and CDR2 SYDVKM come from the germline V gene. The junction had 1 base not matched to a gene; V was cut back by 0 bases and J by 7 bases. The length of the CDR3 is 16 residues. CDR3: CASSLWGTSGRNEQFF. CDR3 coding DNA: TGTGCCAGCAGTTTATGGGGGACTAGCGGGAGGAATGAGCAGTTCTTC.

The chain employs TRBV2 and TRBJ1-5, with 11 bases that match TRBD1. The CDR3 sequence is 18 residues long. Trimming cost V 5 bases and J 4 bases; bases outside gene matches: 13. CDR1 is SNHLY and CDR2 is FYNNEI in the germline V gene. CDR3 residues: CASSQSLGTGGRNQPQHF. The CDR3 DNA follows: TGTGCCAGCAGTCAATCCCTGGGGACAGGGGGACGAAATCAGCCCCAGCATTTT.

This chain joins TRBV6-4 and TRBJ2-1, with 9 bases identical to TRBD2. J was trimmed by 7 bases and V by 4 bases; bases with no gene match: 8. The germline CDR1 and CDR2 sequences are MRHNA and SNTAGT. This CDR3 has 15 residues. CDR3 bases: TGTGCCAGCAGTGTGGCCCTAGCGGGGAGGAATGAGCAGTTCTTC. Encoded protein: CASSVALAGRNEQFF.

The rearrangement links TRBV30 to TRBJ1-3; D gene ambiguous. Germline loops: CDR1 GTSNPN, CDR2 SVGIG (reference sequence). The CDR3 runs to 13 residues. Trimming stripped 0 bases from V and 8 bases from J, with 11 bases between. CDR3 protein: CAWSVRPRDTIYF. Written as DNA, the CDR3 is TGTGCCTGGAGTGTACGGCCGAGGGACACCATATATTTT.

The genes are TRBV2 and TRBJ1-2; a weak D match, TRBD1 (6 bases). This CDR3 region has 15 residues. The germline V gene encodes CDR1 SNHLY and CDR2 FYNNEI. Between the trimmed V and J ends, which lost 2 bases and 8 bases, there was a span of 18 bases. DNA for the CDR3: TGTGCCAGCAGTGAAACCGGGACACTCAAGGGAGGCTACACCTTC. Its protein product is CASSETGTLKGGYTF.

The rearrangement uses TRBV27 and TRBJ1-6; TRBD1 matches at 8 bases. The J segment lost 7 bases and the V segment lost 5 bases, leaving 13 bases of the junction unmatched. This CDR3 has 17 residues. CDR1 is MNHEY, CDR2 SMNVEV, per germline (reference sequence). CDR3: CASSPWTAGGRNSPLHF. CDR3 bases: TGTGCCAGCAGTCCCTGGACGGCAGGGGGCAGGAATTCACCCCTCCACTTT.

V gene TRBV15 combines with J gene TRBJ2-1, with D possibly being TRBD1 (5 bases). From germline, CDR1 is LNHNV and CDR2 YYDKDF (reference sequence). The CDR3 contains 11 residues. V lost 4 bases to trimming and J lost 8 bases, with 6 bases between them. CDR3 DNA: TGTGCCACCAGCACCAGGGATGAGCAGTTCTTC. This sequence encodes CATSTRDEQFF.

The rearrangement joins TRBV11-2 to TRBJ2-2; the match to TRBD2 covers 7 bases. This CDR3 is 15 amino acids long. V shed 1 base, J shed 7 bases, and the junction held 6 bases outside the gene matches. CDR1 and CDR2 (germline): SGHAT, FQNNGV. CDR3 sequence reads: CASSLAGGIGGELFF. For the CDR3, the DNA is TGTGCCAGCAGCTTAGCGGGGGGAATTGGCGGGGAGCTGTTTTTT.

V and J are TRBV18 and TRBJ2-3; maybe TRBD2 (6 bases). Germline V gives CDR1 KGHSH, CDR2 LQKENI. This CDR3 is built from 16 residues. Trimming pared 6 bases from V and 9 bases from J, leaving 25 bases between. The CDR3: CASSPSQPGVTGTQYF. CDR3 bases: TGTGCCAGCTCCCCCAGCCAGCCGGGAGTCACGGGCACGCAGTATTTT.